This T cell receptor (beta chain) was obtained from a study of control samples from healthy donors and cancer patients. This CDR3 is 13 amino acids long. The V and J ends lost 0 bases and 7 bases respectively, with 6 bases between them. Germline V CDR1 and CDR2: LNHNV, YYDKDF (reference sequence). The method was immunoSEQ multiplex PCR; TCRdb's version includes in-frame clones alone and lacks a portion of them. In the table there are around 150,000 clones, 80% to 90% of which are singletons. The clonotype originates from a man aged 25 to 40 in good health. V is TRBV15 and J is TRBJ2-2; the D is unclear. Specimen: blood. The chain's CDR3 is CATSRDIYGELFF. Written as DNA, the CDR3 is TGTGCCACCAGCAGAGATATTTACGGGGAGCTGTTTTTT.